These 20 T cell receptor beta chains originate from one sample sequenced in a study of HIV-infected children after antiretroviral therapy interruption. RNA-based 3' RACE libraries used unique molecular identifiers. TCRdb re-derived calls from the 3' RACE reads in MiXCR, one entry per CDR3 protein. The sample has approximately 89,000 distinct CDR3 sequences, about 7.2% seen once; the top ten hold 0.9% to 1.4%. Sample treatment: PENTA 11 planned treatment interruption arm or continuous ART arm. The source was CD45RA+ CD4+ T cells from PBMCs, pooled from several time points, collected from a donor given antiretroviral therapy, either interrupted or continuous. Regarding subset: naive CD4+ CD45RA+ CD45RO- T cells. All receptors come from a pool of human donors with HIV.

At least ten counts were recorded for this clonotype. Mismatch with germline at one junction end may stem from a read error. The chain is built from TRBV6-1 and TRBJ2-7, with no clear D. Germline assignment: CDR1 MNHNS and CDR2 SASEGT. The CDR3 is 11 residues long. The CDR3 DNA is TGTGCCAGCAGTGAAGGTGGATGGGGTGGCTTC. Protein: CASSEGGWGGF.

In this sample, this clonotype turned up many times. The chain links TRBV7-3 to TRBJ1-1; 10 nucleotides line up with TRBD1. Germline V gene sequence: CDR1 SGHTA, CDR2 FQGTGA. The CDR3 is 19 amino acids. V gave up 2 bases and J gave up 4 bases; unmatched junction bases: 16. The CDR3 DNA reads TGTGCCAGCAGCTTAGTACCCCAGACAGGGGGCATTCGAAGCACTGAAGCTTTCTTT. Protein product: CASSLVPQTGGIRSTEAFF.

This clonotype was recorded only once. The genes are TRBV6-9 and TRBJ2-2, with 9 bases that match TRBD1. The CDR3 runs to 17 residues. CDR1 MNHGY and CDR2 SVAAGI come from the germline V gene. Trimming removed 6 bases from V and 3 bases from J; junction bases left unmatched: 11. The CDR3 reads CASSPPTGTGYTGELFF. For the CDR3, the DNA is TGTGCCAGCAGCCCACCAACCGGGACAGGGTACACCGGGGAGCTGTTTTTT.

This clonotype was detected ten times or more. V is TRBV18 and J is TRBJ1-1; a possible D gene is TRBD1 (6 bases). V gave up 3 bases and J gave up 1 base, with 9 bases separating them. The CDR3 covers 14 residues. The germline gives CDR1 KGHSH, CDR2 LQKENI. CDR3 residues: CASSPEQGNTEAFF. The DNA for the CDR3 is TGTGCCAGCTCACCTGAACAGGGGAACACTGAAGCTTTCTTT.

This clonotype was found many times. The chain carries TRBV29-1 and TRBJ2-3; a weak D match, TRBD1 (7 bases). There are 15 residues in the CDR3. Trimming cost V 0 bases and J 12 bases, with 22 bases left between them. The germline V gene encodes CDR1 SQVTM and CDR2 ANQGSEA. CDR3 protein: CSVEEVAGGDRDQYF. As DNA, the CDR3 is TGCAGCGTTGAAGAAGTGGCCGGGGGAGACAGGGACCAGTATTTT.

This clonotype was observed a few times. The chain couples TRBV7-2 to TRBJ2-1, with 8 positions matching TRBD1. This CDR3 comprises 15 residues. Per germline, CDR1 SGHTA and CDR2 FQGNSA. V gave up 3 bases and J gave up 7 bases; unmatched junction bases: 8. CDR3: CASSFLDRGSNEQFF. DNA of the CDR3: TGTGCCAGCAGCTTTCTTGACAGGGGTTCAAATGAGCAGTTCTTC.

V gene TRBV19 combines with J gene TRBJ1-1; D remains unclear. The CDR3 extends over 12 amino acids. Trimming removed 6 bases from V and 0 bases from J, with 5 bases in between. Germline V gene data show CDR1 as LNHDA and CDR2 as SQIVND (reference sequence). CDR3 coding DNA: TGTGCCAGTAGGGATATGAACACTGAAGCTTTCTTT. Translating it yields CASRDMNTEAFF. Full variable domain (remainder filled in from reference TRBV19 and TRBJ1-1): DGGITQSPKYLFRKEGQNVTLSCEQNLNHDAMYWYRQDPGQGLRLIYYSQIVNDFQKGDIAEGYSVSREKKESFPLTVTSAQKNPTAFYLCASRDMNTEAFFGQGTRLTVV.

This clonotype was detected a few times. The CDR3 region is CASSRDSPKSSPLHF. The DNA for the CDR3 is TGTGCCAGCAGCCGGGACAGTCCAAAGTCTTCACCCCTCCACTTT. The chain recombines TRBV6-2 or TRBV6-3 with TRBJ1-6; TRBD1 aligns across 7 bases. V gave up 6 bases and J gave up 9 bases; unmatched junction bases: 11. Germline CDR1 and CDR2: MNHEY and SVGEGT. The CDR3 extends over 15 amino acids.

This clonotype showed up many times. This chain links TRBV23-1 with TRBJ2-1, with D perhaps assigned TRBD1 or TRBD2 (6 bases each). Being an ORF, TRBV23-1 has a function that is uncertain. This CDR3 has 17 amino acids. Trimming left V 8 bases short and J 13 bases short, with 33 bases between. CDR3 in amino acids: CASEHPFWGARPGVQFF. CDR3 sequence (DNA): TGCGCCAGCGAGCACCCCTTTTGGGGGGCCCGTCCGGGGGTTCAGTTCTTC.

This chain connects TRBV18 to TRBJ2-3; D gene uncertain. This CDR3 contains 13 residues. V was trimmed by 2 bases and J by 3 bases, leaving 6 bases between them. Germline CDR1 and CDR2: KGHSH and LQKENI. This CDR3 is CASSPTQTDTQYF. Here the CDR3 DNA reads TGTGCCAGCTCACCAACACAAACAGATACGCAGTATTTT. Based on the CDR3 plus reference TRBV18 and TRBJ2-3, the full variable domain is NAGVMQNPRHLVRRRGQEARLRCSPMKGHSHVYWYRQLPEEGLKFMVYLQKENIIDESGMPKERFSAEFPKEGPSILRIQQVVRGDSAAYFCASSPTQTDTQYFGPGTRLTVL.

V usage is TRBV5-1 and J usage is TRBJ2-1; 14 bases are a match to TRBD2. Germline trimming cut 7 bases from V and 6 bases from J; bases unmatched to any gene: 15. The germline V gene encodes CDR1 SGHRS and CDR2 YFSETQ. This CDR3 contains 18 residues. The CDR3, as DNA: TGCGCCAGCGGACCGATGACTAGCGGGGGGGCCTTGGCCAATGAGCAGTTCTTC. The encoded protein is CASGPMTSGGALANEQFF.

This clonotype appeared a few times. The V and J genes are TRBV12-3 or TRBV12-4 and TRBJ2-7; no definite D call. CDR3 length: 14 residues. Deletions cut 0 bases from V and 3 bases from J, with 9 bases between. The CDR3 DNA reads TGTGCCAGCAGTTTAGCTCCTCGTTTCTACGAGCAGTACTTC. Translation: CASSLAPRFYEQYF.

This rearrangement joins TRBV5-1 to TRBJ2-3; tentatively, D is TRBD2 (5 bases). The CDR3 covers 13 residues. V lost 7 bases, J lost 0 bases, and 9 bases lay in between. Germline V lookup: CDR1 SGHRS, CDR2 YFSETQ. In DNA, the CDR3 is TGCGCCAGCGGTGAGGGTAGCACAGATACGCAGTATTTT. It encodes CASGEGSTDTQYF.

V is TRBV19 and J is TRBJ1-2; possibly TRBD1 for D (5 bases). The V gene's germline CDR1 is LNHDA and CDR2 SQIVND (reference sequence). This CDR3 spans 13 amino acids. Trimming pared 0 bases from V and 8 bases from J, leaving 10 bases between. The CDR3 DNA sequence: TGTGCCAGTAGTATAGATGGAGAGGGGGGCTACACCTTC. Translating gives CASSIDGEGGYTF.

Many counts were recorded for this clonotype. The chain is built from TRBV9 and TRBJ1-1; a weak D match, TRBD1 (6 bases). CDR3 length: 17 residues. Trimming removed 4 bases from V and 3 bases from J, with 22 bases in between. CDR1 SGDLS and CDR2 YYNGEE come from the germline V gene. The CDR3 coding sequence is TGTGCCAGCAGCTCCCCGACCTCGACAGGATCGGACACTGAAGCTTTCTTT. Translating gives CASSSPTSTGSDTEAFF.

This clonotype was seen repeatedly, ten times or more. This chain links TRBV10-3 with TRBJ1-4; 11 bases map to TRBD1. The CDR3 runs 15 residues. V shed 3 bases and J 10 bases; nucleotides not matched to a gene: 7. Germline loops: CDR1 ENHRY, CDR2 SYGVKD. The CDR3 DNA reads TGTGCCATCAGTGATGATGGGACAGGGGGACTAAAACTGTTTTTT. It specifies CAISDDGTGGLKLFF.

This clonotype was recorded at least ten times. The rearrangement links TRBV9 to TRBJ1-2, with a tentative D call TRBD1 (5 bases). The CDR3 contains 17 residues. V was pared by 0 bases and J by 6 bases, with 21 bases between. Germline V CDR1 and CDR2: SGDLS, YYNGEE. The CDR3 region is CASSVGRDQTATDGYTF. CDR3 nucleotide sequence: TGTGCCAGCAGCGTAGGCCGGGACCAAACCGCCACGGATGGCTACACCTTC.

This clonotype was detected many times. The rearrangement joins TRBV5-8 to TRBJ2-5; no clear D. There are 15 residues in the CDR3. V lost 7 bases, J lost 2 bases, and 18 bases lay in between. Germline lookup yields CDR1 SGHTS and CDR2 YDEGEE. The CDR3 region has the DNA TGTGCCAGCCATTCCTCGGACCGGGTACAAGAGACCCAGTACTTC. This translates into CASHSSDRVQETQYF.

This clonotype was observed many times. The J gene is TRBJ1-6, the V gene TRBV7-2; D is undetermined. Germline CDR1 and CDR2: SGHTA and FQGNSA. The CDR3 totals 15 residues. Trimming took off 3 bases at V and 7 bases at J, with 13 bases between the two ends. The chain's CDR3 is CASSFDGVLNSPLHF. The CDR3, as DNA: TGTGCCAGCAGCTTTGACGGGGTCCTAAATTCACCCCTCCACTTT.

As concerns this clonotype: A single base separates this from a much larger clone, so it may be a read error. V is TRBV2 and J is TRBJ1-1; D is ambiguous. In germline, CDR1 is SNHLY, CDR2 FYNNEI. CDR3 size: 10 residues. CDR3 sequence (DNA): TGTGCCAGCCTTAAAACTGATGCTTTCTTT. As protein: CASLKTDAFF.